This section outlines one T cell receptor (beta chain) sequence together with its context. Antigen: not known. Germline-derived CDR1 and CDR2 are LGHNA and YSLEER. CDR3 size: 14 residues. Trimming took off 0 bases at V and 6 bases at J, with 8 bases between the two ends. The data originate from a study of regulatory T cells in long-lasting Graves disease. Time point meaning: newly diagnosed GD, antithyroid drugs for less than 3 months. The TCR library was made from RNA extracted from PBMCs. The source of the patients was an endocrinology department in Xi'an, China. The EDTA tubes were filled with 8 to 9.5 milliliters of drawn peripheral blood. Broader study findings: Clonotypes that were public and shared totalled around 2,700 in persistent patients versus 966 in new patients. The analysis examined peripheral blood only and excluded thyroid tissue.

To make TCR beta libraries, researchers used iRepertoire HTBI primers and Arm-PCR of CDR3 regions. TCRdb redid the calling of the multiplex PCR reads with MiXCR, one entry per CDR3 protein. Seen here are over 300,000 distinct CDR3 sequences, about a sixth observed once, and the top ten hold 22%. The chain employs TRBV4-3 and TRBJ2-2; D is unresolved. Specimen: peripheral blood mononuclear cells (PBMCs), collected at new diagnosis, from a patient treated with antithyroid drugs. The TCR originated in a female donor with Graves disease. The CDR3 loop reads CASSQELWSGELFF. The CDR3 region has the DNA TGCGCCAGCAGCCAAGAATTGTGGTCCGGGGAGCTGTTTTTT.